The rows below give T cell receptor beta chains drawn from one sample of a study of T cell changes during pregnancy in multiple sclerosis. Sequenced by immunoSEQ multiplex PCR; TCRdb stores in-frame clones only, minus some. The top ten hold more than 2% of the sample, which has around 62,000 clones, around 90% seen once. The material was peripheral blood, obtained in the second trimester of pregnancy. The receptors stem from a female donor in good health, enrolled as a control in a pregnancy study. The CDR3 runs from the conserved cysteine through the conserved F or W. The order of the fields is clone size, J gene, V gene, D gene, CDR3 protein, CDR3 DNA. A D gene is named only where the DNA matches it firmly. Clone sizes are given selectively: once, few, many, or a class where the clone is expanded.

>.|TRBJ2-3|TRBV19|TRBD2
CASSITSGASTDTQYF
TGTGCCAGTAGTATAACTAGCGGGGCTAGCACAGATACGCAGTATTTT
>.|TRBJ2-3|TRBV4-1|.
CASSQGASVTDTQYF
TGCGCCAGCAGCCAAGGAGCTAGCGTCACAGATACGCAGTATTTT
>.|TRBJ2-5|TRBV30|TRBD2
CAWSVFMSGTYQETQYF
TGTGCCTGGAGTGTTTTCATGAGCGGGACTTACCAAGAGACCCAGTACTTC
>once|TRBJ1-2|TRBV10-3|.
CAISGFREANYGYTF
TGTGCCATCAGTGGTTTCAGGGAAGCTAACTATGGCTACACCTTC
>.|TRBJ1-1|TRBV9|.
CASSAPTVGDTEAFF
TGTGCCAGCAGCGCCCCTACAGTCGGGGACACTGAAGCTTTCTTT
>once|TRBJ2-7|TRBV20-1|.
CSALTGSEQYF
TGCAGTGCTCTAACAGGATCCGAGCAGTACTTC
>.|TRBJ1-4|TRBV5-1|.
CASSSQGGRSEKLFF
TGCGCCAGCAGCTCTCAGGGAGGTCGGAGTGAAAAACTGTTTTTT
>.|TRBJ2-1|TRBV10-3|TRBD2
CAISDPAVSGGSNEQFF
TGTGCCATCAGTGACCCTGCAGTGAGCGGGGGTTCCAATGAGCAGTTCTTC
>.|TRBJ2-3|TRBV30|.
CAWTKTTDTQYF
TGTGCCTGGACCAAGACAACAGATACGCAGTATTTT
>.|TRBJ2-3|TRBV15|TRBD2
CATSSTSVVSDTQYF
TGTGCCACCAGCAGTACTAGCGTTGTATCAGATACGCAGTATTTT
>few|TRBJ1-1|TRBV9|.
CASSVDGAEAFF
TGTGCCAGCAGCGTAGACGGGGCTGAAGCTTTCTTT
>.|TRBJ2-1|TRBV19|.
CASRGGTTSRNNEQFF
TGTGCCAGTAGGGGGGGTACTACGAGTCGGAACAATGAGCAGTTCTTC
>.|TRBJ2-7|TRBV29-1|TRBD1
CSGDRGRVEQYF
TGCAGCGGGGACAGGGGGCGAGTTGAGCAGTACTTC
>.|TRBJ2-3|TRBV6-5|.
CASRPRDSSTDTQYF
TGTGCCAGCAGGCCCCGGGATTCTAGCACAGATACGCAGTATTTT
>.|TRBJ2-7|TRBV10-3|TRBD2
CAIRVGGAGGPYEQYF
TGTGCCATCAGGGTGGGGGGAGCGGGAGGGCCATACGAGCAGTACTTC
>.|TRBJ2-1|TRBV2|.
CASSPSGLRGPKQFF
TGTGCCAGCAGTCCTAGCGGCCTACGGGGGCCTAAGCAGTTCTTC
>.|TRBJ1-1|TRBV4-1|TRBD1
CASSQTGGNTEAFF
TGCGCCAGCAGCCAGACAGGGGGAAACACTGAAGCTTTCTTT
>.|TRBJ1-2|TRBV7-3|TRBD1
CASSLTSGQGNHGYTF
TGTGCCAGCAGCTTAACCTCGGGACAGGGAAACCATGGCTACACCTTC
>.|TRBJ2-2|TRBV5-1|TRBD2
CASSLRLAGAPTGELFF
TGCGCCAGCAGCTTGAGACTAGCGGGAGCCCCTACCGGGGAGCTGTTTTTT
>few|TRBJ1-1|TRBV6-1|TRBD1
CASSESAGQGNTEAFF
TGTGCCAGCAGTGAATCGGCCGGACAGGGGAACACTGAAGCTTTCTTT
>.|TRBJ2-7|TRBV6-1|.
CASSLKRLYHYEQYF
TGTGCCAGCAGTCTCAAACGACTGTACCACTACGAGCAGTACTTC
>.|TRBJ2-7|TRBV15|.
CATSPKYSGEQYF
TGTGCCACCAGCCCGAAATACTCCGGGGAGCAGTACTTC
>few|TRBJ2-1|TRBV27|TRBD2
CASSLMAGGGNEQFF
TGTGCCAGCAGTTTAATGGCTGGCGGGGGTAATGAGCAGTTCTTC
>.|TRBJ1-2|TRBV21-1|.
CASSIPIGDGYTF
TGTGCCAGCAGCATCCCTATAGGGGATGGCTACACCTTC
>.|TRBJ2-7|TRBV14|.
CASSLGRTYEQYF
TGTGCCAGCAGCCTCGGGAGAACCTACGAGCAGTACTTC
>.|TRBJ2-1|TRBV19|.
CASSFPSGEQFF
TGTGCCAGTAGTTTCCCAAGCGGGGAGCAGTTCTTC
>.|TRBJ1-2|TRBV27|.
CASSSAGADYGYTF
TGTGCCAGCAGTTCCGCAGGGGCAGACTATGGCTACACCTTC